The T cell receptor beta chain described here comes from a study of metastatic and nonmetastatic thyroid tumors. Study as a whole: The authors compared repertoires across blood and tumor or nodule tissue from malignant and benign thyroid patients.

Looked up from germline, CDR1 is SGDLS and CDR2 is YYNGEE. The CDR3 runs to 16 residues. With 3 bases clipped from V and 2 bases from J, the junction kept 7 bases outside the gene matches. Ahead of thyroid surgery, no patient had received treatment of any kind. Study-level results: Within blood and tumor, benign nodules reportedly had significantly lower TCR beta diversity than malignant thyroid tumors did.

This clone counts as medium-sized. Antigen unknown. TCRdb recomputed clones from the PCR reads via MiXCR. This sample carries around 14,000 clones, 24% of them seen once, and the ten largest clones take around 7.7%. This chain links TRBV9 with TRBJ2-3, with TRBD2 matching 9 bases. The TCR sequence derives from a female donor with papillary thyroid cancer or a benign thyroid nodule (not recorded which). Some clones in this sample may be carry-over from other donors' samples. The sequenced material came from tumor tissue. CDR3 sequence: CASSGHSGSATDTQYF. CDR3 nucleotide sequence: TGTGCCAGCAGCGGACATAGCGGGAGTGCCACAGATACGCAGTATTTT.